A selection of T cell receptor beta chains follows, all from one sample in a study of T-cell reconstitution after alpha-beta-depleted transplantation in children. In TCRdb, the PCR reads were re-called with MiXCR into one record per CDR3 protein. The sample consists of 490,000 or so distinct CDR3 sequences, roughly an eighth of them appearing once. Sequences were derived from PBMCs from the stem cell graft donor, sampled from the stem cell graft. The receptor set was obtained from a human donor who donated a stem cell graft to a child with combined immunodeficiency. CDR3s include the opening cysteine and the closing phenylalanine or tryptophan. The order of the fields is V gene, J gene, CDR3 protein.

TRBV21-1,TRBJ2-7,CAGRPPSGYEQYF
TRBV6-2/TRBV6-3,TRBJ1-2,CASRKRGLEGYTF
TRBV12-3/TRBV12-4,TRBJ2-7,CASSLMGNEQYF
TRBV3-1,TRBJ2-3,CASSQDKGTDTQYF
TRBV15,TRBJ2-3,CATSPDDRPRTDTQYF
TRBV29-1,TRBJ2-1,CSVWVAAGGPREQFF
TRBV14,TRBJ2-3,CASSHRTSASTDTQYF
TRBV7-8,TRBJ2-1,CASSTSTSGFNNEQFF
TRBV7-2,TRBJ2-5,CASSPSSRTQYF
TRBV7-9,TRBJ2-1,CASSSTLAGGRGEQFF
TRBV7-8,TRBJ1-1,CASSYQGANTEAFF
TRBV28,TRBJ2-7,CASSLRGLAVEQYF
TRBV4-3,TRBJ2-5,CASRQEPRVGETQYF
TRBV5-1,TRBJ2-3,CASSARLAGATDTQYF
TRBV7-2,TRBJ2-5,CASSLDYEETQYF
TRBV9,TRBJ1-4,CASSVSKFPGRGSEKLFF
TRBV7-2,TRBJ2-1,CASSLGGYWSYNEQFF
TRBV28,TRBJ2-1,CASSLPWDRGPYNEQFF
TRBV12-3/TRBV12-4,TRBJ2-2,CASSPRDGELFF
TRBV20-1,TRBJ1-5,CSARDGQERQPQHF
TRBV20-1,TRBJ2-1,CSATPTSGRGDYNEQFF
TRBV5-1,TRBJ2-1,CASSLAAAGQYNEQFF
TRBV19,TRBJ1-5,CASSIREELNQPQHF
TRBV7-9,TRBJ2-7,CASSLANVVAGYEQYF